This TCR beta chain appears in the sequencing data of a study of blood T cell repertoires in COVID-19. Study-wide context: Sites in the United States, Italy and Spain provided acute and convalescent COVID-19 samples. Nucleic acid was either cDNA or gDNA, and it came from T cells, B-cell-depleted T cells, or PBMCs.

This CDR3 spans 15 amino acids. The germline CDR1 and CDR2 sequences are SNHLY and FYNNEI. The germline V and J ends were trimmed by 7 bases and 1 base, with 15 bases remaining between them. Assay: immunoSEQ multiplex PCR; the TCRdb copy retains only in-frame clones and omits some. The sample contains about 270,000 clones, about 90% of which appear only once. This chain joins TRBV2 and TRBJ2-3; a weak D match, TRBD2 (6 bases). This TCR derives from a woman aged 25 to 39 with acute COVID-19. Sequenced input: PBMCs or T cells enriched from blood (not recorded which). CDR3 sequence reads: CASTWDPSGTDTQYF. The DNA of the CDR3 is TGTGCCAGCACCTGGGATCCTAGCGGCACAGATACGCAGTATTTT. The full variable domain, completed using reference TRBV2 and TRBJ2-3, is EPEVTQTPSHQVTQMGQEVILRCVPISNHLYFYWYRQILGQKVEFLVSFYNNEISEKSEIFDDQFSVERPDGSNFTLKIRSTKLEDSAMYFCASTWDPSGTDTQYFGPGTRLTVL.